The 28 T cell receptor beta chains given below trace back to one sample, sequenced in a study of T cells after yellow fever vaccination. Each CDR3 protein is one row after TCRdb ran MiXCR on the 5' RACE reads. The data hold some 150,000 distinct CDR3 sequences, with around 6.3% observed a single time. The source material was CD4+ T cells sorted from PBMCs, sampled 10 days after the yellow fever booster vaccination. The receptors derive from a young man who received the YFV17D yellow fever vaccine.

The genes are TRBV29-1 and TRBJ1-1, with TRBD1 as a possible D gene (6 bases). V was trimmed by 3 bases and J by 8 bases, leaving 13 bases between them. CDR3 size: 12 residues. CDR1 SQVTM and CDR2 ANQGSEA come from the germline V gene. The CDR3 loop is CSVEGAGEEAFF. The CDR3 coding sequence is TGCAGCGTTGAGGGGGCAGGGGAAGAAGCTTTCTTT. Variable domain in full (rest from reference TRBV29-1 and TRBJ1-1): SAVISQKPSRDICQRGTSLTIQCQVDSQVTMMFWYRQQPGQSLTLIATANQGSEATYESGFVIDKFPISRPNLTFSTLTVSNMSPEDSSIYLCSVEGAGEEAFFGQGTRLTVV.

This clonotype was found a few times. The chain has TRBV5-5 and TRBJ2-3; D may be TRBD2 (5 bases). The length of the CDR3 is 15 residues. V lost 5 bases, J lost 3 bases, and 16 bases lay in between. Germline CDR1 SGHKS, CDR2 YYEKEE (reference sequence). The CDR3 bases are TGTGCCAGCAGGTGGGGAGATGGTGTTACAGATACGCAGTATTTT. This codes for CASRWGDGVTDTQYF.

At least ten counts were recorded for this clonotype. J is TRBJ2-7 and V is TRBV6-2 or TRBV6-3, with D possibly being TRBD2 (5 bases). Per germline, CDR1 MNHEY and CDR2 SVGEGT. The germline V and J ends were trimmed by 6 bases and 4 bases, with 16 bases remaining between them. The CDR3 extends over 14 amino acids. In DNA form, the CDR3 reads TGTGCCAGCAGACCGGAACGGGATCCGTACGAGCAGTACTTC. Amino acid sequence: CASRPERDPYEQYF.

The gene calls are TRBV23-1 and TRBJ2-2; 8 nucleotides match TRBD2. TRBV23-1 is flagged as an ORF with uncertain function. Trimming at V came to 4 bases and at J to 6 bases, leaving 13 bases not matched to a gene. The length of the CDR3 is 17 residues. CDR3 in DNA: TGCGCCAGCAGTCCGGGCGGGAGGCCCCTCGTTCCCGGGGAGCTGTTTTTT. This gives the protein CASSPGGRPLVPGELFF.

This clonotype was found many times. The rearrangement uses TRBV30 and TRBJ1-2; 7 bases agree with TRBD1. Germline V gene lookup returns CDR1 GTSNPN and CDR2 SVGIG (reference sequence). V lost 8 bases to trimming and J lost 4 bases; unmatched junction nucleotides: 10. This CDR3 spans 13 amino acids. This CDR3 reads CAHETGAGYGYTF. CDR3 coding DNA: TGTGCCCACGAAACAGGGGCAGGCTATGGCTACACCTTC.

In its sample, this clonotype was seen many times. The V call is TRBV20-1, the J call TRBJ1-5, with D perhaps matching TRBD1 (6 bases). Germline CDR1 DFQATT, CDR2 SNEGSKA (reference sequence). CDR3 length: 13 amino acids. Trimming left V 6 bases short and J 7 bases short, with 16 bases between. In DNA, the CDR3 is TGCAGTGCCAAAACCACAGGGTACCAGCCCCAGCATTTT. It is translated as CSAKTTGYQPQHF.

The chain combines TRBV4-2 with TRBJ2-7, with 13 bases lining up with TRBD2. The ends lost 8 bases at V and 6 bases at J; junction bases unmatched: 22. CDR1 and CDR2 (germline): LGHNA, YNFKEQ. There are 19 residues in the CDR3. The CDR3 loop reads CASCLFKPLLTSGRSEQYF. The CDR3 DNA reads TGTGCCAGCTGTTTATTTAAGCCCTTGCTGACTAGCGGGAGGTCCGAGCAGTACTTC.

This clonotype was recorded at least ten times. V gene TRBV24-1 combines with J gene TRBJ2-1; D perhaps matches TRBD1 (6 bases). This CDR3 has 15 residues. The germline V gene has CDR1 KGHDR and CDR2 SFDVKD. V lost 7 bases, J lost 2 bases, and 14 bases lay in between. The CDR3 DNA reads as TGTGCCACCAGCGGAGACCGGGACACCTACAATGAGCAGTTCTTC. This codes for CATSGDRDTYNEQFF.

This clonotype was detected ten times or more. This chain joins TRBV5-1 and TRBJ2-3, with TRBD2 matching 13 bases. The CDR3 covers 20 residues. Losses at the gene ends were 4 bases for V and 1 base for J; bases not matched to a gene: 15. CDR1 and CDR2 from the germline V gene are SGHRS and YFSETQ. Here the CDR3 DNA reads TGCGCCAGCAGCCCCGGACTAGCGGGAGTAGGAGGGATTGGCACAGATACGCAGTATTTT. Its protein product is CASSPGLAGVGGIGTDTQYF.

This clonotype has at least ten counts. J is TRBJ2-1 and V is TRBV6-5; D unresolved. The length of the CDR3 is 12 residues. Between the trimmed V and J ends, which lost 5 bases and 5 bases, there was a span of 7 bases. Germline V gene lookup returns CDR1 MNHEY and CDR2 SVGAGI. CDR3 in amino acids: CASSGPDNEQFF. CDR3 coding DNA: TGTGCCAGCAGTGGGCCCGACAATGAGCAGTTCTTC.

The CDR3 region is CASSEVEGNTEAFF. The CDR3 region has the DNA TGTGCCAGCTCCGAGGTCGAGGGGAACACTGAAGCTTTCTTT. The gene calls are TRBV18 and TRBJ1-1; D call uncertain. CDR3 length: 14 residues. Trimming cost V 6 bases and J 1 base, with 12 bases left between them. CDR1 and CDR2 (germline): KGHSH, LQKENI.

Of note for this clonotype: Since a much larger clone is just one base distant, this may be a read error. For the CDR3, the DNA is TGCAATGCTAGTTTTTTGCGGGGAACGAGCAATCAGCCCCAGCATTTT. Translating it yields CNASFLRGTSNQPQHF. V and J are TRBV20-1 and TRBJ1-5; D gene unclear. The germline CDR1 and CDR2 sequences are DFQATT and SNEGSKA (reference sequence). The CDR3 has 16 amino acids.

There are many counts of this clonotype. V gene TRBV20-1 combines with J gene TRBJ1-2, with 12 nucleotides matching TRBD1. The CDR3 sequence is 13 residues long. V was pared by 5 bases and J by 7 bases, with 5 bases of the junction left unmatched. Germline CDR1 reads DFQATT; CDR2 reads SNEGSKA (reference sequence). Here the CDR3 reads CSASGTGGLGYTF. The CDR3 bases are TGCAGTGCTTCCGGGACAGGGGGCCTTGGCTACACCTTC.

This clonotype was seen at least ten times. This chain connects TRBV5-1 to TRBJ2-2; TRBD1 agrees at 12 bases. The CDR3 covers 16 residues. The trim removed 4 bases at V and 3 bases at J, leaving 4 bases unmatched. From germline, CDR1 is SGHRS and CDR2 YFSETQ. The CDR3 sequence is CASSPGQGAYTGELFF. DNA for the CDR3: TGCGCCAGCAGCCCGGGACAGGGGGCTTACACCGGGGAGCTGTTTTTT. Full variable domain (missing parts from reference TRBV5-1 and TRBJ2-2): KAGVTQTPRYLIKTRGQQVTLSCSPISGHRSVSWYQQTPGQGLQFLFEYFSETQRNKGNFPGRFSGRQFSNSRSEMNVSTLELGDSALYLCASSPGQGAYTGELFFGEGSRLTVL.

This clonotype was seen at least ten times. The J gene is TRBJ2-1, the V gene TRBV20-1, with 7 bases fitting TRBD2. The germline CDR1 and CDR2 sequences are DFQATT and SNEGSKA (reference sequence). V shed 6 bases and J 6 bases; nucleotides not matched to a gene: 5. This CDR3 contains 12 residues. The CDR3 nucleotides are TGCAGTGCCGGGGGAGGGTTCAATGAGCAGTTCTTC. This gives the protein CSAGGGFNEQFF.

V usage is TRBV5-1 and J usage is TRBJ2-1; tentative D call: TRBD2 (7 bases). The CDR3 length is 15 residues. V was clipped by 4 bases and J by 6 bases, with 17 bases between them. Germline-derived CDR1 and CDR2 are SGHRS and YFSETQ. CDR3 nucleotide sequence: TGCGCCAGCAGCGGGGGGCGGGAGTTTATCAATGAGCAGTTCTTC. It specifies CASSGGREFINEQFF.

The rearrangement links TRBV6-6 to TRBJ2-1, with a tentative D call TRBD1 (6 bases). Per germline, CDR1 MNHNY and CDR2 SVGAGI (reference sequence). The V end lost 8 bases, the J end lost 4 bases, and 12 bases lay between the germline ends. CDR3 length: 13 residues. The CDR3 here is CASGNRVYNEQFF. CDR3 coding DNA: TGTGCCAGCGGAAACAGGGTTTACAATGAGCAGTTCTTC.

This clonotype was detected ten times or more. The chain employs TRBV12-3 or TRBV12-4 and TRBJ2-2; no clear D. V lost 3 bases and J lost 3, with 11 bases in between. The CDR3 contains 15 residues. The chain's CDR3 is CASSFRRSDTGELFF. CDR3 DNA sequence: TGTGCCAGCAGTTTTAGGCGATCGGACACCGGGGAGCTGTTTTTT.

This clonotype occurred many times. This chain links TRBV2 with TRBJ2-5; TRBD2 matches 7 bases. This CDR3 contains 14 residues. CDR1 SNHLY and CDR2 FYNNEI come from the germline V gene. Unmatched junction bases numbered 10, after V lost 7 bases and J lost 5 bases. Written as DNA, the CDR3 is TGTGCCAGCACCCTCGCTAGCGGAGGCGAGACCCAGTACTTC. Translated, it gives CASTLASGGETQYF.

The rearrangement joins TRBV20-1 to TRBJ2-6; D gene uncertain. Germline V gene lookup returns CDR1 DFQATT and CDR2 SNEGSKA (reference sequence). The CDR3 extends over 14 amino acids. V was trimmed by 6 bases and J by 4 bases, leaving 13 bases between them. As DNA, the CDR3 is TGCAGTGCCGGCCCTTCTGTGGGGGCCAACGTCCTGACTTTC. Protein: CSAGPSVGANVLTF.

V and J are TRBV18 and TRBJ2-6; no clear D gene. V lost 2 bases and J 4 bases, leaving 9 bases between the germline ends. The CDR3 length is 15 residues. Germline lookup yields CDR1 KGHSH and CDR2 LQKENI. CDR3 loop: CASSPSSPGANVLTF. In DNA, the CDR3 is TGTGCCAGCTCACCATCCTCTCCGGGGGCCAACGTCCTGACTTTC.

Note on this clonotype: A much larger clone sits a single nucleotide away, making a read error possible. V gene TRBV12-3 or TRBV12-4 combines with J gene TRBJ2-1; no clear D. CDR3 length: 13 amino acids. This CDR3 is CAGSLYSYNEQFF. As DNA, the CDR3 is TGTGCCGGCAGTTTATACTCCTACAATGAGCAGTTCTTC.

This clonotype was seen repeatedly, ten times or more. The chain combines TRBV19 with TRBJ2-1; TRBD2 agrees at 14 bases. The J segment lost 10 bases and the V segment lost 1 base, leaving 9 bases of the junction unmatched. Germline V lookup: CDR1 LNHDA, CDR2 SQIVND (reference sequence). This CDR3 has 17 residues. The CDR3, as DNA: TGTGCCAGTAGTATAGGCCCCGGGACTAGCGGGAGAAAGGAGCAGTTCTTC. Its translation is CASSIGPGTSGRKEQFF.

At least ten counts were recorded for this clonotype. The CDR3 reads CASSRDNGETQYF. As DNA, the CDR3 is TGTGCCAGCAGCCGGGACAATGGAGAGACCCAGTACTTC. The chain is built from TRBV11-3 and TRBJ2-5; weak D call: TRBD1 (6 bases). Germline CDR1 and CDR2: SGHNT and YENEEA. CDR3 length: 13 amino acids. Trimming shortened V by 5 bases and J by 4 bases, and 11 bases separated the two germline ends.

This clonotype was seen at least ten times. This chain uses TRBV11-3 with TRBJ2-2; D is perhaps TRBD2 (6 bases). The length of the CDR3 is 18 residues. Germline V lookup: CDR1 SGHNT, CDR2 YENEEA. V was cut by 1 base and J by 3 bases, with 18 bases left in between. CDR3 in DNA: TGTGCCAGCAGCTTAGTAGCCGCGGGACGGTCATACACCGGGGAGCTGTTTTTT. Protein: CASSLVAAGRSYTGELFF.

This clonotype was observed a few times. V and J are TRBV24-1 and TRBJ2-1; possibly TRBD2 for D (6 bases). CDR3 length: 16 amino acids. Trimming removed 4 bases at V and 4 bases at J, with 16 bases between. Germline CDR1 KGHDR, CDR2 SFDVKD. CDR3 in DNA: TGTGCCACCAGTGACCCGACCGGGAGTATTTACAATGAGCAGTTCTTC. Amino acids: CATSDPTGSIYNEQFF.

In this sample, this clonotype turned up a few times. This chain uses TRBV20-1 with TRBJ1-1; D ambiguous. V was clipped by 3 bases and J by 6 bases, with 26 bases between them. This CDR3 has 17 amino acids. Germline-derived CDR1 and CDR2 are DFQATT and SNEGSKA (reference sequence). CDR3 amino acids: CSARPQPVGQAFAEAFF. DNA of the CDR3: TGCAGTGCTAGGCCCCAACCCGTTGGGCAGGCCTTTGCTGAAGCTTTCTTT.

This clonotype was recorded at least ten times. This sequence joins TRBV9 and TRBJ1-2, with 8 bases identical to TRBD1. CDR3 length equals 13 residues. From germline, CDR1 is SGDLS and CDR2 YYNGEE. The V gene end was trimmed by 3 bases and the J gene end by 8 bases; junction bases not matched to a gene: 6. CDR3 nucleotides: TGTGCCAGCAGCGCGAGACAGGGGCAAGGCTACACCTTC. This encodes CASSARQGQGYTF.